These T cell receptor beta chains were read from a single sample in a study of blood T cell repertoires in COVID-19. Repertoires were generated with immunoSEQ multiplex PCR, while TCRdb's copy carries only in-frame clones and drops some. The data contain 350,000 to 550,000 clones, around nine tenths of them singletons. Specimen: PBMCs or T cells enriched from blood (not recorded which). These receptors were collected from a woman in her late teens or twenties with acute COVID-19. Both conserved end residues are part of each CDR3. A D gene is named only where the DNA matches it firmly. The listing skips clone size in some rows; elsewhere it reads once, few, many or a size class.

TRBV7-2	TRBD1	TRBJ1-4	few	CASSFAGQGPQKLFF	TGTGCCAGCAGCTTTGCGGGACAGGGTCCGCAAAAACTGTTTTTT
TRBV27	TRBD2	TRBJ2-1	.	CASNNFPAGNNEQFF	TGTGCCAGCAATAACTTCCCAGCGGGAAACAATGAGCAGTTCTTC
TRBV5-6	.	TRBJ2-6	.	CASSLSTASGANVLTF	TGTGCCAGCAGCTTGTCAACTGCCTCTGGGGCCAACGTCCTGACTTTC
TRBV29-1	.	TRBJ1-2	.	CSVTSRGGWDGYTF	TGCAGCGTTACCAGCAGGGGTGGGTGGGATGGCTACACCTTC
TRBV5-1	TRBD1	TRBJ2-7	.	CASSLGDRGDEQYF	TGCGCCAGCAGCCTGGGGGACAGGGGGGACGAGCAGTACTTC
TRBV6-1	.	TRBJ1-2	.	CASSEGVDYGYTF	TGTGCCAGCAGTGAGGGAGTTGACTATGGCTACACCTTC
TRBV7-9	TRBD1	TRBJ2-1	.	CASSWTGRTLNEQFF	TGTGCCAGCAGCTGGACAGGGCGTACGCTCAATGAGCAGTTCTTC
TRBV9	TRBD1	TRBJ1-1	.	CASSVEGQGVGTEAFF	TGTGCCAGCAGCGTAGAGGGGCAGGGGGTGGGCACTGAAGCTTTCTTT
TRBV4-3	.	TRBJ2-4	.	CASSQEKLDIQYF	TGCGCCAGCAGCCAAGAGAAGCTCGACATTCAGTACTTC
TRBV5-5	TRBD2	TRBJ2-2	many	CASSLDWLAGVGELFF	TGTGCCAGCAGCTTGGATTGGCTAGCGGGAGTAGGGGAGCTGTTTTTT
TRBV28	.	TRBJ1-2	.	CASNQGPYGYTF	TGTGCCAGCAACCAGGGTCCCTATGGCTACACCTTC
TRBV4-1	.	TRBJ1-2	.	CASSPHPTDPRGYTF	TGCGCCAGCAGCCCACATCCGACAGACCCCAGGGGCTACACCTTC
TRBV28	TRBD2	TRBJ2-1	.	CASSFHSGRANEQFF	TGTGCCAGCAGTTTCCATAGCGGGAGGGCCAATGAGCAGTTCTTC
TRBV9	TRBD1	TRBJ1-2	.	CASSETPGQGVWGYTF	TGTGCCAGCAGCGAGACCCCGGGACAGGGGGTATGGGGCTACACCTTC
TRBV4-2	.	TRBJ2-2	once	CASSSGLNTGELFF	TGTGCCAGCAGTTCGGGACTTAACACCGGGGAGCTGTTTTTT
TRBV15	TRBD2	TRBJ2-7	.	CATSRLFHRVPGGSGYEQYF	TGTGCCACCAGCAGACTTTTTCACCGGGTCCCGGGGGGGTCGGGCTACGAGCAGTACTTC
TRBV7-2	.	TRBJ2-1	.	CASSLGWAGLYNEQFF	TGTGCCAGCAGCTTAGGATGGGCGGGGCTTTACAATGAGCAGTTCTTC
TRBV11-2	.	TRBJ2-1	.	CASSLGRAGYNEQFF	TGTGCCAGCAGCTTAGGGCGTGCGGGCTACAATGAGCAGTTCTTC
TRBV27	.	TRBJ2-1	once	CASSLDLSSYNEQFF	TGTGCCAGCAGCCTAGACCTGAGCTCCTACAATGAGCAGTTCTTC
TRBV6-5	.	TRBJ1-5	few	CASRRGYFGNQPQHF	TGTGCCAGCAGGAGGGGGTATTTCGGCAATCAGCCCCAGCATTTT
TRBV2	TRBD1	TRBJ1-4	once	CASSDFDRDLSEKLFF	TGTGCCAGCAGTGATTTTGACAGGGACTTGAGTGAAAAACTGTTTTTT
TRBV27	.	TRBJ1-1	.	CASHITWNTEAFF	TGTGCCAGCCATATCACATGGAACACTGAAGCTTTCTTT
TRBV5-1	.	TRBJ2-7	few	CASSSQGYEQYF	TGCGCCAGCAGCTCACAGGGTTACGAGCAGTACTTC
TRBV20-1	.	TRBJ1-3	.	CSASPQVSGNTIYF	TGCAGTGCTAGTCCCCAGGTCTCTGGAAACACCATATATTTT
TRBV11-3	.	TRBJ2-1	.	CASSRGNEQFF	TGTGCCAGCAGCCGGGGGAATGAGCAGTTCTTC
TRBV7-9	TRBD1	TRBJ1-3	few	CASSPPGQGNLGSGNTIYF	TGTGCCAGCAGCCCACCGGGACAGGGTAACTTGGGCTCTGGAAACACCATATATTTT
TRBV15	TRBD1	TRBJ2-7	once	CATSAPDRGEYEQYF	TGTGCCACCAGCGCCCCGGACAGGGGGGAGTACGAGCAGTACTTC
TRBV19	TRBD2	TRBJ2-3	.	CASSIGTSGDTQYF	TGTGCCAGTAGTATCGGGACTAGCGGCGATACGCAGTATTTT
TRBV9	TRBD2	TRBJ2-1	few	CASSYWASGGGEQFF	TGTGCCAGCAGCTACTGGGCTAGCGGGGGCGGTGAGCAGTTCTTC
TRBV6-6	.	TRBJ2-2	.	CASGPIGELFF	TGTGCCAGCGGTCCCATCGGGGAGCTGTTTTTT
TRBV21-1	.	TRBJ2-1	.	CASSNNSEQFF	TGTGCCAGCAGCAACAACTCGGAGCAGTTCTTC
TRBV4-2	.	TRBJ2-7	.	CASSQDYTGAGEGEQYF	TGTGCCAGCAGCCAAGATTACACCGGGGCAGGGGAGGGCGAGCAGTACTTC
TRBV7-6	TRBD2	TRBJ2-3	.	CASSFLRTSGENTDTQYF	TGTGCCAGCAGCTTCCTCCGGACTAGCGGGGAGAACACAGATACGCAGTATTTT
TRBV27	.	TRBJ1-2	once	CASSLSTGPGLGYTF	TGTGCCAGCAGTTTATCGACAGGCCCCGGTTTGGGCTACACCTTC
TRBV12-3/TRBV12-4	.	TRBJ1-5	few	CASSYSNQPQHF	TGTGCCAGCAGCTATAGCAATCAGCCCCAGCATTTT
TRBV29-1	.	TRBJ1-4	.	CSVSLAGTNEKLFF	TGCAGCGTTTCACTGGCAGGAACTAATGAAAAACTGTTTTTT
TRBV10-3	TRBD1	TRBJ1-5	.	CAISDGGQGNQPQHF	TGTGCCATCAGTGACGGTGGACAGGGCAATCAGCCCCAGCATTTT
TRBV3-1/TRBV3-2	TRBD2	TRBJ2-1	.	CASSQEAGTSGGAYNEQFF	TGTGCCAGCAGCCAGGAAGCCGGGACTAGCGGGGGGGCCTACAATGAGCAGTTCTTC
TRBV28	TRBD2	TRBJ2-3	.	CASSLNIGLAEFPSTDTQYF	TGTGCCAGCAGTTTAAATATAGGCCTAGCGGAATTCCCTAGCACAGATACGCAGTATTTT
TRBV27	TRBD1	TRBJ2-7	.	CASSFLGQGSYEQYF	TGTGCCAGCAGTTTCTTGGGACAGGGCTCCTACGAGCAGTACTTC